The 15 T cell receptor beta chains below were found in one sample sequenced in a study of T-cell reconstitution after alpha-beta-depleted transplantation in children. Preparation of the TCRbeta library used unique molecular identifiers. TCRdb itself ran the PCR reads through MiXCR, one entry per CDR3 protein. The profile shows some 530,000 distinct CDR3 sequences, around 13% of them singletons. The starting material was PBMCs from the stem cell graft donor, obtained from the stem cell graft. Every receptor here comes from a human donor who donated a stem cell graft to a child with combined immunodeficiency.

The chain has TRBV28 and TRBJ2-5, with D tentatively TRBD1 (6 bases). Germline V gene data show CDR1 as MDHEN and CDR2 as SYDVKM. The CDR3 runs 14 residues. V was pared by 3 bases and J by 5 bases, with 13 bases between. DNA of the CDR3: TGTGCCAGCAGTTTGTTGACAGGACACGAGACCCAGTACTTC. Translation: CASSLLTGHETQYF.

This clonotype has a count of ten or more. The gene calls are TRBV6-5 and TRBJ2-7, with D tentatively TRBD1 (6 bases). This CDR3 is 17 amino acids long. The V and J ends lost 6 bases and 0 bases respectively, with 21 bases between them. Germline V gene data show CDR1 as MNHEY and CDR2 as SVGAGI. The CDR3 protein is CASSRHARDIFSYEQYF. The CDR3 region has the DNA TGTGCCAGCAGCCGCCACGCACGGGACATTTTCTCCTACGAGCAGTACTTC.

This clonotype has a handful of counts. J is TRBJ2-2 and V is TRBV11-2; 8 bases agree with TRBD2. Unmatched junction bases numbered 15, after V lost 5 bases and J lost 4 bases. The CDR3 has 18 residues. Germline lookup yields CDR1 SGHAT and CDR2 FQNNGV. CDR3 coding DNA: TGTGCCAGCAGCATTGGGTTAGGACGGGGGGGCCTCACCGGGGAGCTGTTTTTT. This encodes CASSIGLGRGGLTGELFF.

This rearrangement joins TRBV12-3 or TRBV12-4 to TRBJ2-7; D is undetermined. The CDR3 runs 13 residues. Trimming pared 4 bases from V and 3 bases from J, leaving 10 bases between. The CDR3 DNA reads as TGTGCCAGCAGTTCTACCGACAACTACGAGCAGTACTTC. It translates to CASSSTDNYEQYF.

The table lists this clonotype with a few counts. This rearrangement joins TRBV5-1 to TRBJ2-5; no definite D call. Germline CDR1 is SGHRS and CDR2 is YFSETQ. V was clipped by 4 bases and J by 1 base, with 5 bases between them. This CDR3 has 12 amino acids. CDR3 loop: CASSKFQETQYF. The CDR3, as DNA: TGCGCCAGCAGCAAATTCCAAGAGACCCAGTACTTC.

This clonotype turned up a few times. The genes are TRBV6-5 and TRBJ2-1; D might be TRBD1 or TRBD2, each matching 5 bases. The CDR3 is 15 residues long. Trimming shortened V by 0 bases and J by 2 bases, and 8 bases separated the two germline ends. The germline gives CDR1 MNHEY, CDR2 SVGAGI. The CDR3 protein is CASSYSGRAYNEQFF. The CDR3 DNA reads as TGTGCCAGCAGTTACTCGGGGCGGGCCTACAATGAGCAGTTCTTC.

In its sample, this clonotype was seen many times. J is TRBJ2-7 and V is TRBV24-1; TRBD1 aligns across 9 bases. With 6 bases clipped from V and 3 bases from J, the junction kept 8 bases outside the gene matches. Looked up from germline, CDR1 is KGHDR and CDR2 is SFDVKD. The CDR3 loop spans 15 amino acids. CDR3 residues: CATSTSGTGLYEQYF. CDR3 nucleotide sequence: TGTGCCACCAGTACCTCCGGGACAGGGCTCTACGAGCAGTACTTC.

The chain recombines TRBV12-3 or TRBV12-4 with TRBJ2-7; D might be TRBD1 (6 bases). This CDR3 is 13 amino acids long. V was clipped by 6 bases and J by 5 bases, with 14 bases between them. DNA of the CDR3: TGTGCCAGCAGACCCGGGACACCACACGAGCAGTACTTC. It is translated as CASRPGTPHEQYF.

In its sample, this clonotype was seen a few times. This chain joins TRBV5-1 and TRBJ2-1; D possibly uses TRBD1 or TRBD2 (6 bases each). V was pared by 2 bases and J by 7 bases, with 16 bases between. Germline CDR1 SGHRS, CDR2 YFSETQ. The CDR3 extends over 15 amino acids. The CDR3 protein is CASSFGGVGGNEQFF. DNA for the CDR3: TGCGCCAGCAGCTTTGGGGGCGTAGGAGGGAATGAGCAGTTCTTC.

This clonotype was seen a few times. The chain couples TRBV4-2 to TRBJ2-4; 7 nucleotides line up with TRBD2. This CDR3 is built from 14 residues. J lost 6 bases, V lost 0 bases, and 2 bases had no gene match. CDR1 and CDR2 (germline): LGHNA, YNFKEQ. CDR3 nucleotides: TGTGCCAGCAGCCAAGACGCTAGCGGAAACATTCAGTACTTC. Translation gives CASSQDASGNIQYF.

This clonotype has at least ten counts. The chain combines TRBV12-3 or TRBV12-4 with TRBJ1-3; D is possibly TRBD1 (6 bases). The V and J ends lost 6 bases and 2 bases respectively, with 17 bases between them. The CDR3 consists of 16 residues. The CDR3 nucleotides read TGTGCCAGCAGCTGGGACAACCCCGGGACTGGAAACACCATATATTTT. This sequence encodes CASSWDNPGTGNTIYF.

The CDR3 protein is CATSELQGHQETQYF. The CDR3 bases are TGTGCCACCAGTGAATTACAGGGCCACCAAGAGACCCAGTACTTC. The rearrangement joins TRBV24-1 to TRBJ2-5; a weak D match, TRBD1 (6 bases). The CDR3 extends over 15 amino acids. Between the trimmed V and J ends, which lost 4 bases and 0 bases, there was a span of 11 bases. Germline V gene sequence: CDR1 KGHDR, CDR2 SFDVKD.

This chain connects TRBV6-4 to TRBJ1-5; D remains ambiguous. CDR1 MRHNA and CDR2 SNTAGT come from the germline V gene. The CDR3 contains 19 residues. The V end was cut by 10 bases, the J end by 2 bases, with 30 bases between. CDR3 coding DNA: TGTGCCACCCCCCGAGAGGACTTACTAAACCGATGGGGCAATCAGCCCCAGCATTTT. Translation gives CATPREDLLNRWGNQPQHF.

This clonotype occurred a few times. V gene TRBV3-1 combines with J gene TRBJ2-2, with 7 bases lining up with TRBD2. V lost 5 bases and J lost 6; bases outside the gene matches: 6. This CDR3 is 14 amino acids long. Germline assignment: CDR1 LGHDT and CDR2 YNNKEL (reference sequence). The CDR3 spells CASSSSRGAGELFF. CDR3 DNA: TGTGCCAGCAGCTCTTCCCGGGGGGCCGGGGAGCTGTTTTTT.

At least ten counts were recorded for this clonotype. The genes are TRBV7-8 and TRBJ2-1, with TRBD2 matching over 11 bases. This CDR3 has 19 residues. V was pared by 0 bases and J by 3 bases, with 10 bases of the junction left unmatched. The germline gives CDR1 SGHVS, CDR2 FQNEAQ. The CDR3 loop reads CASSLARLAGGRHYNEQFF. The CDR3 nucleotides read TGTGCCAGCAGCTTAGCGAGGCTAGCGGGAGGTCGACACTACAATGAGCAGTTCTTC.